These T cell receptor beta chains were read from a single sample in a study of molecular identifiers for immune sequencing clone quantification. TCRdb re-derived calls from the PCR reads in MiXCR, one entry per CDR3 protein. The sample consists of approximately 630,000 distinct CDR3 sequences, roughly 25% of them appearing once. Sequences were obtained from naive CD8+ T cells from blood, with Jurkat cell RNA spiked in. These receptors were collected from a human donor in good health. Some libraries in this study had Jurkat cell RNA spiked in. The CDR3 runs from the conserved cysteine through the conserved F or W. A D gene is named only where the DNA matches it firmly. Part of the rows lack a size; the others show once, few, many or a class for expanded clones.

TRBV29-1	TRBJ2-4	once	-	TGCAGCGTTTGGAATAGCGGCTCTCAGTACTTC	CSVWNSGSQYF
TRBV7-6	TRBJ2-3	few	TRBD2	TGTGCCAGCAGCTCGACTAGCGGGAGGAATCCAGATACGCAGTATTTT	CASSSTSGRNPDTQYF
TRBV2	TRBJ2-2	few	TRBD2	TGTGCCAGCAGTGAACTAGCGGGAGTCACCGGGGAGCTGTTTTTT	CASSELAGVTGELFF
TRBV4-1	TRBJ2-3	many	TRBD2	TGCGCCAGCAGCCAAACTAGCGGGGGGCCCAGAAGCACAGATACGCAGTATTTT	CASSQTSGGPRSTDTQYF
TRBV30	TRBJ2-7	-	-	TGTGCCTGGAGTGTAGTTAGTATAACCTACGAGCAGTACTTC	CAWSVVSITYEQYF
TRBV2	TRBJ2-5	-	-	TGTGCCAGCACTGGTGAAGAGACCCAGTACTTC	CASTGEETQYF
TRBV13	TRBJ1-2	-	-	TGTGCCAGCAGCTCTATCAGGGGCGCCTATGGCTACACCTTC	CASSSIRGAYGYTF
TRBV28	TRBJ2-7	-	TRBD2	TGTGCCAGCCGCCCTATTGCGGGAGGGCCTAGGTACGAGCAGTACTTC	CASRPIAGGPRYEQYF
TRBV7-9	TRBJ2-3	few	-	TGTGCCAGCAGCTTAGCGGTGGGCGGACACGCAGATACGCAGTATTTT	CASSLAVGGHADTQYF
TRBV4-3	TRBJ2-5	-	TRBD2	TGCGCCAGCAGCCCGACTACTAGCGGGTATAGGCCCCAGTACTTC	CASSPTTSGYRPQYF
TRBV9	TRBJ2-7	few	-	TGTGCCAGCAGCTCGGGACTGAAGTCCTACGAGCAGTACTTC	CASSSGLKSYEQYF
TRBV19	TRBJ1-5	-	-	TGTGCCAGTAGTATAAGGACAGCCTTCAATCAGCCCCAGCATTTT	CASSIRTAFNQPQHF
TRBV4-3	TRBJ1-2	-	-	TGCGCCAGCAGCCAAGATCTGTCGATTACCTATGGCTACACCTTC	CASSQDLSITYGYTF
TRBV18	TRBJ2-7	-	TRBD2	TGTGCCAGTGAATCTGTAGCGGGAGAGGGACTGGGCGAGCAGTACTTC	CASESVAGEGLGEQYF
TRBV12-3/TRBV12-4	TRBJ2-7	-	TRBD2	TGTGCCAGCAGTTCAACCCCGCTGACTAGCGGGAGCTCCTACGAGCAGTACTTC	CASSSTPLTSGSSYEQYF
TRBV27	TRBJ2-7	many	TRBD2	TGTGCCAGCAGTACCAGCGGGGGCTCCTACGAGCAGTACTTC	CASSTSGGSYEQYF
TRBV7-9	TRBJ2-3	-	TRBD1	TGTGCCAGCAGCTTAGCGGACAGGGTGGGGGTAGATACGCGGTATTTT	CASSLADRVGVDTRYF
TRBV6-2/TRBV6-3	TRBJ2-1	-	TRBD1	TGTGCCAGCAGGGCATCCGACAGGACAGGGGGTAAGAGGAACAATGAGCAGTTCTTC	CASRASDRTGGKRNNEQFF
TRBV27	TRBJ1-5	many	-	TGTGCCAGCAGTTTAAACGGACAAAATCAGCCCCAGCATTTT	CASSLNGQNQPQHF
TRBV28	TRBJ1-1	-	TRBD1	TGTGCCAGCAGGTTAACGGGACAGGCCCTAACTGAAGCTTTCTTT	CASRLTGQALTEAFF
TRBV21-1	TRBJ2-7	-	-	TGTGCCAGCAGCAAAGCCAGCTCGGGACACCGCTCCTACGAGCAGTACTTC	CASSKASSGHRSYEQYF
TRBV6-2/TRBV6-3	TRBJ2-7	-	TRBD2	TGTGCCAGCAGTTACGATAAGCGGGAGGGCCTCCACGAGCAGTACTTC	CASSYDKREGLHEQYF
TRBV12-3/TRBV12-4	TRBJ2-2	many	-	TGTGCCAGCAGCCGCCCGGGGCAAAATACCGGGGAGCTGTTTTTT	CASSRPGQNTGELFF
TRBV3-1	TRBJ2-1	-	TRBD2	TGTGCCAGCAGCCCCTCGAAGGTCGGACTAGCGTTCGATGAGCAGTTCTTC	CASSPSKVGLAFDEQFF
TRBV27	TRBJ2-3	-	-	TGTGCCAGCACGTTCGGCGACACAGATACGCAGTATTTT	CASTFGDTDTQYF
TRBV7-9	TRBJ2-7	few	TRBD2	TGTGCCAGCAGCACCGGGACTAGCGGGAGGGCCCACGAGCAGTACTTC	CASSTGTSGRAHEQYF
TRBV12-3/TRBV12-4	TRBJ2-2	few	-	TGTGCCAGCAGTTCCACTTTGACTACTGACGGGGAGCTGTTTTTT	CASSSTLTTDGELFF
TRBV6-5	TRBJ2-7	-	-	TGTGCCAGCAGTTACACGGGCCCCTACGAGCAGTACTTC	CASSYTGPYEQYF
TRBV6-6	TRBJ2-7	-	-	TGTGCCAGCTGCCCAGGACAGCTAGGGGAGCAGTACTTC	CASCPGQLGEQYF
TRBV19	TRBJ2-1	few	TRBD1	TGTGCCAGTAGTGAAGGACAGGGATTACTCAATGAGCAGTTCTTC	CASSEGQGLLNEQFF
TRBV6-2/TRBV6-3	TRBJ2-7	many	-	TGTGCCAGCAGTTACTGGGATAGTCGGTACGAGCAGTACTTC	CASSYWDSRYEQYF
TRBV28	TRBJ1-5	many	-	TGTGCCAGCAGTTTATTAAGGGTGGGGGATCAGCCCCAGCATTTT	CASSLLRVGDQPQHF
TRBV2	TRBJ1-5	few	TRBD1	TGTGCCATCGCGGACGGGACAGGGAGCAATCAGCCCCAGCATTTT	CAIADGTGSNQPQHF
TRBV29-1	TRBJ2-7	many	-	TGCAGCGTAGCCGACGGCTACGAGCAGTACTTC	CSVADGYEQYF
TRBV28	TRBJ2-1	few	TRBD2	TGTGCCAGCAGATACGAAAGAAGCGGGAGACTATACAATGAGCAGTTCTTC	CASRYERSGRLYNEQFF
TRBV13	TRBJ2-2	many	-	TGTGCCAGCAGCTTAGGAACACGCGGGGAGCTGTTTTTT	CASSLGTRGELFF
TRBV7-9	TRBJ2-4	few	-	TGTGCCAGCAGCCCCCCCGGAGATCTATTAGCCAAAAACATTCAGTACTTC	CASSPPGDLLAKNIQYF
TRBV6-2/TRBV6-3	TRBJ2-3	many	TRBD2	TGTGCCAGCAGTTATAGCGGGATCGGGACAGATACGCAGTATTTT	CASSYSGIGTDTQYF
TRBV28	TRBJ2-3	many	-	TGTGCCAGCGGGAGGACAGACCCGCGACCAGATACGCAGTATTTT	CASGRTDPRPDTQYF
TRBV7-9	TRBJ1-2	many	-	TGTGCCAGCAGCAAACAAGACAACTACTATGGCTACACCTTC	CASSKQDNYYGYTF
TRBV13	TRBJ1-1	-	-	TGTGCCAGCAGCCCCTTTGAGGGAATGAACACTGAAGCTTTCTTT	CASSPFEGMNTEAFF
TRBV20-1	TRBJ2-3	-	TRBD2	TGCAGTGCTAGAGATAGTAGCGGGAGAGGGTCCGGGTCAGATAAGCAGTATTTT	CSARDSSGRGSGSDKQYF